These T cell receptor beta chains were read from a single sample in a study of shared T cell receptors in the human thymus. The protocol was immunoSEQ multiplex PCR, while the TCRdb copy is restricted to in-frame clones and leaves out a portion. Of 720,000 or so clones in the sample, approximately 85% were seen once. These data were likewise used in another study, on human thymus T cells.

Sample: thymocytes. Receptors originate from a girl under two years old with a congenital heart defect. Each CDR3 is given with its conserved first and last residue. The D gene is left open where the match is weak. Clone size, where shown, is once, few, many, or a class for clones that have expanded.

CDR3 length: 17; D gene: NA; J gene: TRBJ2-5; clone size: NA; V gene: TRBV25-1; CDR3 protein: CASSESWTKRSQETQYF; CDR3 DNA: TGTGCCAGCAGTGAGTCCTGGACTAAACGGAGCCAAGAGACCCAGTACTTC
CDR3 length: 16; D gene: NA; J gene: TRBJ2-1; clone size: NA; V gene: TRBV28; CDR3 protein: CASSRRTPRLNNEQFF; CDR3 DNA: TGTGCCAGCAGTCGGCGGACTCCTAGGTTGAACAATGAGCAGTTCTTC
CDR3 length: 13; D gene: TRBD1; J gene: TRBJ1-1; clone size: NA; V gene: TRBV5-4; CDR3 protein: CASSAYRGTEAFF; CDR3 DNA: TGTGCCAGCAGCGCCTACAGGGGAACTGAAGCTTTCTTT
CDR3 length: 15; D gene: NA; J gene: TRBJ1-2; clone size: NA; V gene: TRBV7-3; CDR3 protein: CASSPVDSAPHGYTF; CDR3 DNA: TGTGCCAGCAGCCCGGTGGACAGTGCCCCCCATGGCTACACCTTC
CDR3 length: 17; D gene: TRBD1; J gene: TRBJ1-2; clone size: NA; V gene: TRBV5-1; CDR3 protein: CASSLGDRGEGDYGYTF; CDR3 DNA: TGCGCCAGCAGCTTGGGAGACAGGGGAGAGGGCGACTATGGCTACACCTTC
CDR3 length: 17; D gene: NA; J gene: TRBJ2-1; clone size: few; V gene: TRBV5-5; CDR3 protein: CASSFTPDTSGVNEQFF; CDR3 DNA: TGTGCCAGCAGCTTCACCCCGGACACCTCGGGCGTCAATGAGCAGTTCTTC
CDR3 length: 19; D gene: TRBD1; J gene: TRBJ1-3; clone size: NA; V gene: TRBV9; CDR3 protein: CASSVGSSGQGVSGNTIYF; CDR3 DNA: TGTGCCAGCAGCGTAGGGTCTTCGGGACAGGGGGTTTCCGGAAACACCATATATTTT
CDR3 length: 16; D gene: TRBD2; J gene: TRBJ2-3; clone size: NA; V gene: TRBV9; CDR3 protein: CASSVVAGGPTDTQYF; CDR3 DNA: TGTGCCAGCAGCGTAGTGGCGGGGGGGCCCACAGATACGCAGTATTTT
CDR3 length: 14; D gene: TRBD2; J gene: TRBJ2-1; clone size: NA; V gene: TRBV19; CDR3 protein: CASSIGGGAREQFF; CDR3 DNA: TGTGCCAGTAGTATCGGCGGGGGGGCGCGTGAGCAGTTCTTC
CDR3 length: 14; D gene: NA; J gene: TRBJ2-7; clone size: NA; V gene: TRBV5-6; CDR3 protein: CASSFTDSTYEQYF; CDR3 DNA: TGTGCCAGCAGCTTTACGGACAGCACCTACGAGCAGTACTTC
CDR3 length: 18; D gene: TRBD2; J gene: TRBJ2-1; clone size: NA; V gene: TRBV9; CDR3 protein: CASSGRFPGGDPYNEQFF; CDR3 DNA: TGTGCCAGCAGCGGGAGGTTTCCGGGGGGGGACCCTTACAATGAGCAGTTCTTC
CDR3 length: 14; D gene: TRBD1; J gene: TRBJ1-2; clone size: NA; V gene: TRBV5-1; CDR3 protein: CASSFKGADYGYTF; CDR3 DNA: TGCGCCAGCAGCTTCAAGGGGGCGGATTATGGCTACACCTTC
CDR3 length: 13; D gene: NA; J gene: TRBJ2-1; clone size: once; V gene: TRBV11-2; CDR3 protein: CASRGGAGSGQFF; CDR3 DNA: TGTGCCAGCAGGGGGGGGGCCGGGTCCGGGCAGTTCTTC
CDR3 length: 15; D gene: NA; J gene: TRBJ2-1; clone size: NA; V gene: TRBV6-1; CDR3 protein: CASSEGPRQRGEQFF; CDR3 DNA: TGTGCCAGCAGTGAAGGGCCACGCCAAAGGGGTGAGCAGTTCTTC
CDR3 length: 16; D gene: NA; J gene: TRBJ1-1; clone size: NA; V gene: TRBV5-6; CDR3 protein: CASSSQGTRQVLEAFF; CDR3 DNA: TGTGCCAGCAGCTCCCAGGGAACCAGACAGGTTCTTGAAGCTTTCTTT
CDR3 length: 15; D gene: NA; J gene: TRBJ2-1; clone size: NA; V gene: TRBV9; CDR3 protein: CASSPREGQNNEQFF; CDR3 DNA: TGTGCCAGCAGCCCCCGAGAGGGACAAAACAATGAGCAGTTCTTC
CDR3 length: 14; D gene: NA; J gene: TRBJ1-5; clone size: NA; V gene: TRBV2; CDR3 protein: CASRQFYSNQPQHF; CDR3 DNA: TGTGCCAGCAGACAGTTTTATAGCAATCAGCCCCAGCATTTT
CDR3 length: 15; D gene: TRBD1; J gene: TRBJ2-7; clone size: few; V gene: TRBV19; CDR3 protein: CASSTGTGGWYEQYF; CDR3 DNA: TGTGCCAGTAGTACCGGGACAGGGGGCTGGTACGAGCAGTACTTC
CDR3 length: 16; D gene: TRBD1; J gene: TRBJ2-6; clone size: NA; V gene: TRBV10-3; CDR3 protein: CAISGQGQSGANVLTF; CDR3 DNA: TGTGCCATCAGTGGACAGGGCCAGTCTGGGGCCAACGTCCTGACTTTC
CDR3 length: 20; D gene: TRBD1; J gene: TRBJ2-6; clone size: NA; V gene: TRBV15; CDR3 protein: CATSRDTGGQGASGANVLTF; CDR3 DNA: TGTGCCACCAGCAGAGATACGGGCGGGCAGGGGGCTTCTGGGGCCAACGTCCTGACTTTC
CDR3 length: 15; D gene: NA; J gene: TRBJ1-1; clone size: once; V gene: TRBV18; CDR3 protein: CASSPSGSGDTEAFF; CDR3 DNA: TGTGCCAGCTCACCGTCCGGCTCCGGGGACACTGAAGCTTTCTTT
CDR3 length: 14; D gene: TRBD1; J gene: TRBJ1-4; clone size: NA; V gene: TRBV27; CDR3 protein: CASRQTGEDEKLFF; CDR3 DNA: TGTGCCAGCAGGCAGACAGGGGAGGATGAAAAACTGTTTTTT
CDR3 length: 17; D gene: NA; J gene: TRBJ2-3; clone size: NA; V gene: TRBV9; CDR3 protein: CASSASGTPAFKDTQYF; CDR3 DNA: TGTGCCAGCAGCGCCTCCGGGACTCCAGCCTTCAAAGATACGCAGTATTTT
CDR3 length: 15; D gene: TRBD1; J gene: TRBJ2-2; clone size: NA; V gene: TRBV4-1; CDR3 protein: CASSLTGMDTGELFF; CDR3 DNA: TGCGCCAGCAGCCTGACAGGGATGGATACCGGGGAGCTGTTTTTT
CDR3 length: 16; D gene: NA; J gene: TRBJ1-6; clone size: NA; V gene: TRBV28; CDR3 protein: CASTTNSQSYNSPLHF; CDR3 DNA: TGTGCCAGCACCACCAACAGCCAGTCCTATAATTCACCCCTCCACTTT
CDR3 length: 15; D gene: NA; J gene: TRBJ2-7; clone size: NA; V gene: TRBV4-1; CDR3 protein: CASSQGGQLPTKQYF; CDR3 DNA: TGCGCCAGCAGCCAAGGTGGGCAGCTCCCTACGAAGCAGTACTTC
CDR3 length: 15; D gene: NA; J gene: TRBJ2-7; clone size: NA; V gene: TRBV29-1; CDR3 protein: CSVEQGQGRSAEQYF; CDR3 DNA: TGCAGCGTTGAACAGGGCCAGGGAAGGTCGGCCGAGCAGTACTTC
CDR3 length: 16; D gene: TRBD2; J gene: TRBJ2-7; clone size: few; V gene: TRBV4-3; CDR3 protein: CASSQGTSGGSYEQYF; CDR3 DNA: TGCGCCAGCAGCCAAGGGACTAGCGGGGGCTCCTACGAGCAGTACTTC
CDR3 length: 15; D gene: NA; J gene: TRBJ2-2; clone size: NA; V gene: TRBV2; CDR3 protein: CASSIITGNTGELFF; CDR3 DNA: TGTGCCAGCAGTATAATAACAGGGAACACCGGGGAGCTGTTTTTT
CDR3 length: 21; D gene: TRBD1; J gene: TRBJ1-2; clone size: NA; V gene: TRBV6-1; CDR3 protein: CASSEEFLGTGWELVGYGYTF; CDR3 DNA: TGTGCCAGCAGTGAAGAGTTTTTGGGGACAGGGTGGGAACTAGTAGGATATGGCTACACCTTC
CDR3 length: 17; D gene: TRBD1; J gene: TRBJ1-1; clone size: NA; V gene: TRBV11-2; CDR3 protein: CASSLAGTAKPLLIAFF; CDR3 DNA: TGTGCCAGCAGCTTAGCGGGGACAGCCAAGCCCCTTCTGATCGCTTTCTTT
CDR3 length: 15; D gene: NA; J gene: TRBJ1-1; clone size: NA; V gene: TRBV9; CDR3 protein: CASSVAAGSGTEAFF; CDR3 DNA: TGTGCCAGCAGCGTAGCTGCTGGGTCGGGAACTGAAGCTTTCTTT
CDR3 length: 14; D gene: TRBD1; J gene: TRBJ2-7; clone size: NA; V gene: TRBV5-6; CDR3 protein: CASSWASTGVVQYF; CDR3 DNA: TGTGCCAGCAGCTGGGCGTCCACAGGGGTTGTGCAGTACTTC
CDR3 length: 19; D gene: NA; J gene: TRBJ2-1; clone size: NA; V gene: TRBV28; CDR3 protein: CASKGGDRADYRGYNEQFF; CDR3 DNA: TGTGCCAGCAAGGGTGGAGACCGAGCCGATTACCGGGGTTACAATGAGCAGTTCTTC
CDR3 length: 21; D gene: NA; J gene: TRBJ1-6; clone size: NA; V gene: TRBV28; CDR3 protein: CASSLPPPRKEASSYNSPLHF; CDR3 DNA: TGTGCCAGCAGTTTACCCCCACCGAGGAAAGAGGCCAGCTCCTATAATTCACCCCTCCACTTT
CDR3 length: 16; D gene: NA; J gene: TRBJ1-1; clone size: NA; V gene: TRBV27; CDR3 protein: CASSLARGVKNTEAFF; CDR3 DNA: TGTGCCAGCAGTTTAGCAAGAGGTGTCAAGAACACTGAAGCTTTCTTT
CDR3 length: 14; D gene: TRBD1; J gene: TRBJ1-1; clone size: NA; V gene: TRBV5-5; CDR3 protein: CASSFLDRIRGWAF; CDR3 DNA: TGTGCCAGCAGCTTTCTGGACAGGATCCGGGGATGGGCTTTT
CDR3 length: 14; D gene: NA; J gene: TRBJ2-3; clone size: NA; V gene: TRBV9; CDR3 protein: CASSVGQSTDTQYF; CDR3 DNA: TGTGCCAGCAGCGTAGGACAGTCCACAGATACGCAGTATTTT
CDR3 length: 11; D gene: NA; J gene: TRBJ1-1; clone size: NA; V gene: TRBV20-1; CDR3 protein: CSDRRDTEAFF; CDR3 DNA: TGCAGTGATAGGAGGGATACTGAAGCTTTCTTT
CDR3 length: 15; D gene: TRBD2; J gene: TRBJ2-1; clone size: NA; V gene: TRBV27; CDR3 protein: CASSPLAGGCNEQFF; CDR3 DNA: TGTGCCAGCAGTCCGCTAGCGGGGGGTTGCAATGAGCAGTTCTTC
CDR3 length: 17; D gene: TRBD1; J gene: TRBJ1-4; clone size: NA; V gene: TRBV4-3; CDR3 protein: CASSQDPTTGSNEKLFF; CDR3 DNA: TGCGCCAGCAGCCAAGACCCAACGACAGGGTCTAATGAAAAACTGTTTTTT
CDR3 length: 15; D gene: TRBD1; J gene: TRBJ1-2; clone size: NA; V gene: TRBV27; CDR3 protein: CASSYLPGTGYGYTF; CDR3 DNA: TGTGCCAGCAGTTACCTCCCCGGGACAGGGTATGGCTACACCTTC
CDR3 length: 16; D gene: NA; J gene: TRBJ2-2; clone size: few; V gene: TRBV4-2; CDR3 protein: CASSVGDITDTGELFF; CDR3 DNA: TGTGCCAGCAGCGTAGGGGACATAACCGACACCGGGGAGCTGTTTTTT
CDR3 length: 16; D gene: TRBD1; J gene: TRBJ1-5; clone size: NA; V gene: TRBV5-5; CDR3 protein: CASSPFGQGSNQPQHF; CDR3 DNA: TGTGCCAGCAGCCCGTTCGGACAGGGAAGCAATCAGCCCCAGCATTTT
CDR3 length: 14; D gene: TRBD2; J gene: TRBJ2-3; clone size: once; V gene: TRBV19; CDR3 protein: CASTGGGPTDTQYF; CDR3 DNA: TGTGCCAGCACGGGGGGGGGCCCCACAGATACGCAGTATTTT
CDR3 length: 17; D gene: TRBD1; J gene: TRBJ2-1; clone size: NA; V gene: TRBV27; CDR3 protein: CASSFLDRDFPYNEQFF; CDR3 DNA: TGTGCCAGCAGTTTCTTGGACAGGGATTTTCCCTACAATGAGCAGTTCTTC
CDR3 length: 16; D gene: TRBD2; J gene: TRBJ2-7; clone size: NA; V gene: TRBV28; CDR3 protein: CASSFIAGGSSYEQYF; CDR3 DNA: TGTGCCAGCAGTTTTATTGCGGGGGGCAGCTCCTACGAGCAGTACTTC
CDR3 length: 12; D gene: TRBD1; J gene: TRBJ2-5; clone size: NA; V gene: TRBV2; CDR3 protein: CASFAGGETQYF; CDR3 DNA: TGTGCCAGCTTTGCAGGGGGAGAGACCCAGTACTTC
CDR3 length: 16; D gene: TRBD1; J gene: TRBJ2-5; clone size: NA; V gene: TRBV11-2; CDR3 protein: CASSYRQGVCKETQYF; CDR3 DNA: TGTGCCAGCAGCTACCGACAGGGGGTTTGCAAAGAGACCCAGTACTTC
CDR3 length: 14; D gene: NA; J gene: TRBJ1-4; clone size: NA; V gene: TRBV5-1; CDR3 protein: CASSWNGMREKLFF; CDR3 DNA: TGCGCCAGCAGTTGGAATGGTATGAGGGAAAAACTGTTTTTT
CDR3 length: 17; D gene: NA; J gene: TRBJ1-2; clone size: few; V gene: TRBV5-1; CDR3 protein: CASSLKPGTPRNYGYTF; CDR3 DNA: TGCGCCAGCAGCCTCAAGCCGGGGACACCCAGGAACTATGGCTACACCTTC
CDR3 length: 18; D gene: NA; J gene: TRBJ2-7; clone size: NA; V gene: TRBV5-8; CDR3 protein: CASSLLRISLWGRGEQYF; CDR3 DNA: TGTGCCAGCAGCTTACTTCGGATAAGTTTATGGGGTAGGGGCGAGCAGTACTTC
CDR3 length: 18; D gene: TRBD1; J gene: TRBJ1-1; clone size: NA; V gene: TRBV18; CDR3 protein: CASSPARDRGDMNTEAFF; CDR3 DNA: TGTGCCAGCTCTCCCGCGAGGGACAGGGGGGACATGAACACTGAAGCTTTCTTT
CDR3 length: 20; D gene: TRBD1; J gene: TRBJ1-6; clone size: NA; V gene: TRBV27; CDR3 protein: CASSANQGENSPRFGSPLHF; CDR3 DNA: TGTGCCAGCAGTGCCAACCAGGGGGAGAACTCTCCGAGGTTTGGTTCACCCCTCCACTTT
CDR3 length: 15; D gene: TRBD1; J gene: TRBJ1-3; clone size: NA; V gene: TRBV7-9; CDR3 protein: CASSFWTGEGNTIYF; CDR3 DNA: TGTGCCAGCAGCTTTTGGACAGGGGAAGGAAACACCATATATTTT
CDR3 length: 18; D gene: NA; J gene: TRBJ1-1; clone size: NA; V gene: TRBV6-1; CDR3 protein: CASSEFVRGGRVNTEAFF; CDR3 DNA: TGTGCCAGCAGTGAATTTGTAAGGGGGGGACGCGTGAACACTGAAGCTTTCTTT
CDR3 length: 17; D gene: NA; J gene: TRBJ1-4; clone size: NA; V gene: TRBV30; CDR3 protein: CAWSVLVPQGTNEKLFF; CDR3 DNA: TGTGCCTGGAGTGTACTTGTCCCGCAGGGAACTAATGAAAAACTGTTTTTT